The clone carrying this TCR beta chain was counted once. The entry originates in a study of blood T cell repertoires in COVID-19. Data came from immunoSEQ multiplex PCR; TCRdb stores just in-frame clones and leaves some out. The table shows 200,000 to 250,000 clones, with 92% occurring only once. The source of this sequence is a man aged 25 to 40 with acute or convalescent COVID-19. Sequenced: peripheral blood.

The CDR3 here is CASIGAGGEQFF. In DNA, the CDR3 is TGTGCCAGCATTGGAGCGGGAGGCGAGCAGTTCTTC. The chain combines TRBV12-3 or TRBV12-4 with TRBJ2-1; 9 positions match TRBD2. The CDR3 has 12 residues. V was clipped by 7 bases and J by 10 bases; unmatched bases: 5.